These 9 T cell receptor beta chains were all obtained from the same sample, sequenced in a study of blood T cell repertoires in COVID-19. TCRdb's copy holds only in-frame clones and misses some; the assay was immunoSEQ multiplex PCR. The sample includes approximately 270,000 clones, 85% to 95% of them seen just once. The sequenced sample was PBMCs or T cells enriched from blood (not recorded which). These receptor sequences come from a man between 35 and 55 years old who had been exposed to COVID-19.

The chain joins TRBV2 to TRBJ2-5; TRBD2 matches at 16 bases. The CDR3 consists of 18 residues. From germline, CDR1 is SNHLY and CDR2 FYNNEI. Trimming took 6 bases from V and 5 from J; bases not matched to a gene: 12. CDR3 DNA: TGTGCCAGCAGAGCCGGGACTAGCGGGAGGGCCGGAGGGGAGACCCAGTACTTC. Its protein product is CASRAGTSGRAGGETQYF. Combining the CDR3 with reference TRBV2 and TRBJ2-5 gives the whole variable domain EPEVTQTPSHQVTQMGQEVILRCVPISNHLYFYWYRQILGQKVEFLVSFYNNEISEKSEIFDDQFSVERPDGSNFTLKIRSTKLEDSAMYFCASRAGTSGRAGGETQYFGPGTRLLVL.

The chain joins TRBV14 to TRBJ2-3; possibly TRBD2 for D (5 bases). Germline CDR1 reads SGHDN; CDR2 reads FVKESK. This CDR3 region has 16 residues. Trimming pared 4 bases from V and 2 bases from J, leaving 16 bases between. In nucleotides, the CDR3 is TGTGCCAGCAGCCCAACGGACTCCATTGTCACAGATACGCAGTATTTT. It encodes CASSPTDSIVTDTQYF.

This rearrangement joins TRBV28 to TRBJ1-5; D remains unclear. CDR1 is MDHEN, CDR2 SYDVKM, per germline. This CDR3 is 13 amino acids long. V shed 7 bases and J shed 0 bases, with 7 bases lying between them. The DNA of the CDR3 is TGTGCCAGCAAACTTTATAGCAATCAGCCCCAGCATTTT. Residues: CASKLYSNQPQHF. Variable domain in full (rest from reference TRBV28 and TRBJ1-5): DVKVTQSSRYLVKRTGEKVFLECVQDMDHENMFWYRQDPGLGLRLIYFSYDVKMKEKGDIPEGYSVSREKKERFSLILESASTNQTSMYLCASKLYSNQPQHFGDGTRLSIL.

The chain links TRBV3-1 (or the pseudogene TRBV3-2) to TRBJ1-1, with D possibly being TRBD1 (6 bases). This CDR3 is built from 13 residues. In germline, CDR1 is LGHDT, CDR2 YNNKEL (reference sequence). V was trimmed by 6 bases and J by 4 bases, leaving 12 bases between them. In DNA form, the CDR3 reads TGTGCCAGCAGGGGGGCACCCAGCACTGAAGCTTTCTTT. Translated, it gives CASRGAPSTEAFF.

This chain connects TRBV13 to TRBJ1-1, with TRBD1 identical over 9 bases. The CDR3 spans 16 residues. The J segment lost 0 bases and the V segment lost 5 bases, leaving 7 bases of the junction unmatched. Germline values: CDR1 PRHDT, CDR2 FYEKMQ (reference sequence). This chain's CDR3 is CASSPGQGSLNTEAFF. CDR3 bases: TGTGCCAGCAGCCCTGGACAGGGGTCCCTGAACACTGAAGCTTTCTTT.

The chain carries TRBV5-1 and TRBJ2-7; TRBD1 matches at 10 bases. The CDR3 contains 17 residues. The germline V gene encodes CDR1 SGHRS and CDR2 YFSETQ. V shed 0 bases and J 3 bases; nucleotides not matched to a gene: 9. CDR3 amino acids: CASSLGGQGEPDYEQYF. DNA for the CDR3: TGCGCCAGCAGCTTGGGTGGACAGGGGGAACCTGACTACGAGCAGTACTTC.

This chain links TRBV27 with TRBJ2-2; 8 nucleotides line up with TRBD1. The germline CDR1 and CDR2 sequences are MNHEY and SMNVEV (reference sequence). The CDR3 runs to 17 residues. With V trimmed by 6 bases and J by 11 bases, 20 bases remained unmatched. The CDR3 sequence: CASSPLRTPGQDIELFF. In DNA, the CDR3 is TGTGCCAGCAGCCCATTACGCACACCGGGACAGGATATTGAGCTGTTTTTT.

The chain recombines TRBV14 with TRBJ2-7; a possible D gene is TRBD2 (6 bases). The V gene lost 5 bases and the J gene lost 0 bases, with 11 bases spanning the gap. The length of the CDR3 is 14 residues. Germline values: CDR1 SGHDN, CDR2 FVKESK. CDR3 protein: CASSLAVSSYEQYF. DNA for the CDR3: TGTGCCAGCAGCTTAGCGGTTAGCTCCTACGAGCAGTACTTC.

The rearrangement joins TRBV10-1 to TRBJ1-1; D not resolved. CDR3 length: 12 amino acids. Between the trimmed V and J ends, which lost 8 bases and 1 base, there was a span of 8 bases. Germline CDR1 WNHNN, CDR2 SYGVQD (reference sequence). CDR3 sequence: CASDLENTEAFF. CDR3 DNA: TGCGCCAGCGACTTAGAGAACACTGAAGCTTTCTTT.